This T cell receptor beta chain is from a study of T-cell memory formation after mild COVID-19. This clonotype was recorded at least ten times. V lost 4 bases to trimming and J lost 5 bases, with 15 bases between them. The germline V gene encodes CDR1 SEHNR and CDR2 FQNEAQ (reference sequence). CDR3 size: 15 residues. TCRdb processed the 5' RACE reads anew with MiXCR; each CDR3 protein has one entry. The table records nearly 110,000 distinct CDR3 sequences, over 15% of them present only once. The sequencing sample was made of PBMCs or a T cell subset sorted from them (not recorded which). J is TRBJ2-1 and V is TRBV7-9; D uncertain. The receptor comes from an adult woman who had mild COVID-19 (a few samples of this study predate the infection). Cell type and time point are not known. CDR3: CASSSPIDTHNEQFF. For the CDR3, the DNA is TGTGCCAGCAGCTCCCCAATCGACACCCACAATGAGCAGTTCTTC. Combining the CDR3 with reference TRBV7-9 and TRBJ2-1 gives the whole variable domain DTGVSQNPRHKITKRGQNVTFRCDPISEHNRLYWYRQTLGQGPEFLTYFQNEAQLEKSRLLSDRFSAERPKGSFSTLEIQRTEQGDSAMYLCASSSPIDTHNEQFFGPGTRLTVL.